The T cell receptor beta chain described here comes from a study of T cell responses to AZD1222 COVID-19 vaccine. General observations from the study: The span of vaccine-associated CD4 TCRs extended across spike, with dominance at 160-218 and 743-854. There were mostly white British donors and more females than males, and clonal diversity was possibly underestimated. Spike-specific TCR breadth and depth rose after two AZD1222 doses.

V shed 4 bases and J shed 4 bases, with 17 bases lying between them. The CDR3 runs 15 residues. The germline CDR1 and CDR2 sequences are SGHRS and YFSETQ. Profiling relied on immunoSEQ multiplex PCR, and the TCRdb table lists in-frame clones only, not all of them. The sample yields 43,000 or so clones, about 90% seen once. About this clone: As yet, its antigen is unknown.

This specimen consisted of peripheral blood, obtained 28 days after the second AZD1222 dose. The receptor's source is an adult who received the AZD1222 COVID-19 vaccine. The rearrangement joins TRBV5-1 to TRBJ2-5; TRBD1 might be the D (6 bases). CDR3 region: CASSQRGSSAETQYF. The CDR3 DNA reads as TGCGCCAGCAGCCAGAGGGGGAGTAGTGCAGAGACCCAGTACTTC.